This is a list of T cell receptor beta chains from one sample in a study of blood T cell repertoires in COVID-19. Repertoires were generated with immunoSEQ multiplex PCR, while TCRdb's copy carries only in-frame clones and drops some. The profile covers a few hundred thousand clones, with around 85% appearing a single time and about 2.5% taken by the ten largest. The source material was peripheral blood. The receptors stem from a woman aged 70-85 years with COVID-19, enrolled during active disease. CDR3s include the opening cysteine and the closing phenylalanine or tryptophan. A D gene is named only where the DNA matches it firmly. The size field is filled for only some rows; it gives once, few, many or a size class.

.	TRBJ1-6	TRBV27	TRBD1	TGTGCCAGCAGTTTGGACAGGGTTCTCAATTCACCCCTCCACTTT	CASSLDRVLNSPLHF
.	TRBJ1-1	TRBV19	TRBD1	TGTGCCAGTAGTATGGGACAGAAGAACACTGAAGCTTTCTTT	CASSMGQKNTEAFF
.	TRBJ1-5	TRBV5-8	TRBD1	TGTGCCAGCCGAGGGACAGGGGGGCAGCCCCAGCATTTT	CASRGTGGQPQHF
once	TRBJ1-1	TRBV7-9	.	TGTGCCAGCAGCACACCGGGACAACCCTACACTGAAGCTTTCTTT	CASSTPGQPYTEAFF
few	TRBJ1-1	TRBV7-5	.	TGTGCCAGCTCAGACAGGGGCCACACTGAAGCTTTCTTT	CASSDRGHTEAFF
.	TRBJ1-2	TRBV7-3	.	TGTGCCAGCAGCTTAATTTACAGAGAAGCTAACTATGGCTACACCTTC	CASSLIYREANYGYTF
.	TRBJ1-2	TRBV5-1	.	TGCGCCAGCAGCCCGCAGGACAATAGCTATGGCTACACCTTC	CASSPQDNSYGYTF
.	TRBJ2-2	TRBV19	.	TGTGCCAGTAGTATACAACCGGTCGGGGAGCTGTTTTTT	CASSIQPVGELFF
.	TRBJ1-5	TRBV5-1	TRBD1	TGCGCCAGCAGCTTGACGATGGGACAGAATCAGCCCCAGCATTTT	CASSLTMGQNQPQHF
.	TRBJ2-5	TRBV29-1	.	TGCAGCGTTGAAAACCTCCGACCGACAGCTCAAGAGACCCAGTACTTC	CSVENLRPTAQETQYF
once	TRBJ1-1	TRBV7-3	.	TGTGCCAGCAGCTCAGCAGGGAACACTGAAGCTTTCTTT	CASSSAGNTEAFF
.	TRBJ1-2	TRBV27	TRBD1	TGTGCCAGCAGTTTATCCGGGTTGGGACAGGGTAACCAGAACTATGGCTACACCTTC	CASSLSGLGQGNQNYGYTF
.	TRBJ2-1	TRBV10-3	TRBD2	TGTGCCATCCAAACCCTTAGCGGGAGTGTTGTAGAGCAGTTCTTC	CAIQTLSGSVVEQFF
once	TRBJ1-2	TRBV7-3	.	TGTGCCAGCAGCTTATCTCAGGACAGCTATGGCTACACCTTC	CASSLSQDSYGYTF
.	TRBJ1-6	TRBV4-3	.	TGCGCCAGCAGCCAAGAGAAACCGGGCAGGGGAGACCAGAATTCACCCCTCCACTTT	CASSQEKPGRGDQNSPLHF
.	TRBJ1-2	TRBV3-1/TRBV3-2	TRBD1	TGTGCCAGCAGCCCGGAGTACAGGGGTCTACATGGCTACACCTTC	CASSPEYRGLHGYTF
.	TRBJ1-2	TRBV19	.	TGTGCCAGTAGTTCGTCCCGGGACTCTGGCTACACCTTC	CASSSSRDSGYTF
.	TRBJ1-2	TRBV5-1	.	TGCGCCAGCAGCGTGGGCCCCGGGGGGAATGGCTACACCTTC	CASSVGPGGNGYTF
.	TRBJ1-2	TRBV30	.	TGTGCCTGGAGTGTACGTGACCATGCAACAGGAGGCTACACCTTC	CAWSVRDHATGGYTF
.	TRBJ2-7	TRBV7-8	TRBD1	TGTGCCAGCAGAACGGACAGGGCTAGCTCCTACGAGCAGTACTTC	CASRTDRASSYEQYF
.	TRBJ1-5	TRBV27	TRBD1	TGTGCCAGCAGTTCACAGGGGATGGGGAATCAGCCCCAGCATTTT	CASSSQGMGNQPQHF
.	TRBJ2-1	TRBV6-5	TRBD2	TGTGCCAGCAGCACTAGCGGGGTGAATTTCTTC	CASSTSGVNFF
.	TRBJ1-4	TRBV27	TRBD1	TGTGCCAGCAGGCTACAGGGGGCGGATGAAAAACTGTTTTTT	CASRLQGADEKLFF
.	TRBJ2-3	TRBV23-1	.	TGCGCCAGCAGTTGGGCCTCAAGCACAGATACGCAGTATTTT	CASSWASSTDTQYF
.	TRBJ1-2	TRBV2	.	TGTGCCGAAGGGAGTAGAGGGAACTATGGCTACACCTTC	CAEGSRGNYGYTF
.	TRBJ1-1	TRBV24-1	.	TGTGCCACCAGCGATGGGGGGTACGGTCAAGCTTTCTTT	CATSDGGYGQAFF
.	TRBJ2-2	TRBV3-1/TRBV3-2	TRBD2	TGTGCCAGCAGTCGAGGGACTAGCGGGGGGACCGGGGAGCTGTTTTTT	CASSRGTSGGTGELFF
.	TRBJ1-2	TRBV18	.	TGTGCCAGCTCACCCCAGGGAAACTATGGCTACACCTTC	CASSPQGNYGYTF
.	TRBJ1-2	TRBV7-9	.	TGTGCCAGCAGCCCCAGGACTCTTACCTATGGCTACACCTTC	CASSPRTLTYGYTF
.	TRBJ2-7	TRBV7-8	.	TGTGCCAGCAGCCCCTTCGCCGGCGAGCAGTACTTC	CASSPFAGEQYF
.	TRBJ1-2	TRBV7-9	.	TGTGCCAGCAGCTTAAACTTTGGCTACACCTTC	CASSLNFGYTF
.	TRBJ1-2	TRBV14	.	TGTGCCAGCAGCCAAAGCTTGCAGGATGGCTACACCTTC	CASSQSLQDGYTF
.	TRBJ1-1	TRBV29-1	TRBD1	TGCAGCGGGGGACAGAGCTTTAACACTGAAGCTTTCTTT	CSGGQSFNTEAFF
.	TRBJ2-3	TRBV6-2/TRBV6-3	.	TGTGCCAGCAGCCGACTAGTCGGCACAGATACGCAGTATTTT	CASSRLVGTDTQYF
.	TRBJ2-5	TRBV2	.	TGTGCCAGCAACCGGGGCCAAGAGACCCAGTACTTC	CASNRGQETQYF
once	TRBJ2-1	TRBV7-9	TRBD2	TGTGCCAGCAGCTTAGCGCGATACGGGGGGACCTACAATGAGCAGTTCTTC	CASSLARYGGTYNEQFF
.	TRBJ2-5	TRBV24-1	.	TGTGCCACCAGTGACTATAGACAGGCCCCGTTCGGGGAGACCCAGTACTTC	CATSDYRQAPFGETQYF
.	TRBJ1-3	TRBV5-1	.	TGCGCCAGCAGCTTGGAGGAGTCTGGAAACACCATATATTTT	CASSLEESGNTIYF
.	TRBJ1-6	TRBV7-8	.	TGTGCCAGCAGCTCCGGCGGCGGGGGAAGCTCCTATAATTCACCCCTCCACTTT	CASSSGGGGSSYNSPLHF
once	TRBJ1-1	TRBV7-9	TRBD1	TGTGCCAGCAGCTTAAGGGGACAGGCAAACACTGAAGCTTTCTTT	CASSLRGQANTEAFF
.	TRBJ1-2	TRBV5-1	.	TGCGCCAGCAGCTTGGACAGGCTAAATGGCTACACCTTC	CASSLDRLNGYTF
.	TRBJ1-4	TRBV7-9	.	TGTGCCAGCAGCTTAAGTTTGACGAGGGAACTGTTTTTT	CASSLSLTRELFF
.	TRBJ2-7	TRBV4-3	TRBD2	TGCGCCAGCAGCCAAACAAGCGGGAGAGGGTACGAGCAGTACTTC	CASSQTSGRGYEQYF
.	TRBJ2-1	TRBV9	TRBD2	TGTGCCAGCAGCGTAGTTAGCGGGAGGGCCTTAAATGAGCAGTTCTTC	CASSVVSGRALNEQFF
.	TRBJ1-2	TRBV2	.	TGTGCCAGCAGTGACAGGGGTTATGGCTACACCTTC	CASSDRGYGYTF
.	TRBJ2-7	TRBV3-1/TRBV3-2	TRBD1	TGTGCCAGCAGCCGAAGACAGGGGAGTTGGGAGCAGTACTTC	CASSRRQGSWEQYF
.	TRBJ1-2	TRBV2	.	TGTGCCAGCAGTTCCCATCGACAGGACTATGGCTACACCTTC	CASSSHRQDYGYTF
once	TRBJ2-1	TRBV9	TRBD2	TGTGCCAGCAGTCCACAGACTAGCGTGAGTGAGCAGTTCTTC	CASSPQTSVSEQFF